The entry that follows covers one T cell receptor (beta chain) sequence. The method was immunoSEQ multiplex PCR; TCRdb's version includes in-frame clones alone and lacks a portion of them. The table lists 410,000 or so clones, 86% of them singletons. This specimen belongs to a study of blood T cell repertoires in COVID-19. Germline CDR1 reads LNHNV; CDR2 reads YYDKDF (reference sequence). Losses at the gene ends were 7 bases for V and 2 bases for J; bases not matched to a gene: 4. The CDR3 length is 14 residues. This TCR was recovered from a woman in her twenties or thirties with active or convalescent COVID-19. The chain joins TRBV15 to TRBJ2-2, with 7 bases aligning to TRBD1. Sequenced: peripheral blood. The CDR3 DNA reads as TGTGCCACCATGGGACAGAGAAACACCGGGGAGCTGTTTTTT. Translating it yields CATMGQRNTGELFF.